This T cell receptor (beta chain) was captured in a study of blood T cell repertoires in COVID-19. About the research overall: PBMCs, B-cell-depleted T cells, or T cells were the source of the cDNA or gDNA that made up the material.

Cohort placement rested on clinical history that participants reported themselves. Source study methods: Quantification of nucleated cells was approximated via reference gene primer amplification. The table came from immunoSEQ multiplex PCR; TCRdb's copy has only in-frame clones and leaves some out. V and J calls and clone size come straight from that table; D and trimming were deduced from the DNA. The table lists fewer than 450,000 clones, roughly 88% of them singletons. This CDR3 comprises 13 residues. Trimming left V 5 bases short and J 6 bases short, with 14 bases between. In germline, CDR1 is SGHNT, CDR2 YENEEA.

This receptor was obtained from a middle-aged woman with acute COVID-19. The V gene is TRBV11-3, the J gene TRBJ2-7; a possible D gene is TRBD2 (5 bases). Specimen: PBMCs or T cells enriched from blood (not recorded which). The CDR3 region is CASSPFRGREQYF. CDR3 in DNA: TGTGCCAGCAGCCCCTTCAGAGGGCGCGAGCAGTACTTC.